Here is one T cell receptor (beta chain) with its context. Its antigen is not known. The length of the CDR3 is 16 residues. Germline CDR1 MGHDK, CDR2 SYGVNS. V trimming: 4 bases; J trimming: 8 bases; junction bases outside the gene matches: 8. The data belong to a study of cytomegalovirus exposure and HLA in healthy donors. Overall study: Of over 300 genotyped donors, roughly 81% clustered with self-reported Caucasian donors.

PCR primers comprised 60 Vbeta and 13 Jbeta primers. Assay used: immunoSEQ multiplex PCR; TCRdb lists only in-frame clones, some missing. The repertoire holds about 92,000 clones, roughly 86% seen once, with roughly 5.9% in the top ten. Overall study findings and caveats: The classifier, whose performance was assessed in both the original and validation cohorts, reportedly diagnosed cytomegalovirus status with high specificity and sensitivity. Presence/absence analyses treated sequencing depth as roughly uniform across donors. A later analysis found that most CMV-associated TCR beta chains appeared HLA-restricted.

The receptor's source is a woman younger than 35 in good health and CMV-seropositive. This chain uses TRBV25-1 with TRBJ2-1; 13 positions match TRBD2. Material: PBMCs. The CDR3 reads CASSVTSGRLMDEQFF. The CDR3, as DNA: TGTGCCAGCAGTGTGACTAGCGGGAGGTTGATGGATGAGCAGTTCTTC.